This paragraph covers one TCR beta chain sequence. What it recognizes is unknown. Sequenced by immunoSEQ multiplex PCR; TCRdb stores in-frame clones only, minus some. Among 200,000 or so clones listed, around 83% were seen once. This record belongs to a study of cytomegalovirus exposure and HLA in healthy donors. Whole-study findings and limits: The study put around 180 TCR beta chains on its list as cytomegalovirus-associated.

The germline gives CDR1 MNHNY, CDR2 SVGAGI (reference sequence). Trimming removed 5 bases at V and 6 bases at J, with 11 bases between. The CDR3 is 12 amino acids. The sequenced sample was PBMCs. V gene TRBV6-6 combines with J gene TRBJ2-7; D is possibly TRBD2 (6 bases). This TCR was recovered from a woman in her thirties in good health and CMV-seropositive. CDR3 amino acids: CASSDLALEQYF. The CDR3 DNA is TGTGCCAGCAGTGATCTAGCGCTCGAGCAGTACTTC.